The rows below give T cell receptor beta chains drawn from one sample of a study of spatial heterogeneity in lung cancer. MiXCR, applied by TCRdb to the 5' RACE reads, yields one record per CDR3 protein. The repertoire holds roughly 72,000 distinct CDR3 sequences, with 8% to 10% as singletons. The specimen was PBMCs, collected at follow-up. These receptors all stem from a female donor with early-stage non-small cell lung cancer. Each CDR3 is given with its conserved first and last residue. Fields, in order: D gene, clone size, V gene, J gene, CDR3 DNA, CDR3 protein. D genes are given only for firm matches. Some rows have no size entry. The others give once, few or many, or a class for an expanded clone.

d_call: .; clone_size: many; v_call: TRBV28; j_call: TRBJ1-2; cdr3_nt: TGTGCCAGCAGGTTATTTGGACCGCACTATGGCTACACCTTC; cdr3_aa: CASRLFGPHYGYTF
d_call: TRBD2; clone_size: many; v_call: TRBV7-9; j_call: TRBJ2-5; cdr3_nt: TGTGCCAGCAGCCCTAGCGGGAGAGGCGGGACCCAGTACTTC; cdr3_aa: CASSPSGRGGTQYF
d_call: .; clone_size: medium-sized; v_call: TRBV5-1; j_call: TRBJ1-1; cdr3_nt: TGCGCCAGCAGCTTGGTTGGGACGGTGAACACTGAAGCTTTCTTT; cdr3_aa: CASSLVGTVNTEAFF
d_call: .; clone_size: .; v_call: TRBV5-6; j_call: TRBJ1-2; cdr3_nt: TGTGCCAGCAGCCGGACAGAGATCTATGGCTACACCTTC; cdr3_aa: CASSRTEIYGYTF
d_call: .; clone_size: many; v_call: TRBV3-1; j_call: TRBJ2-1; cdr3_nt: TGTGCCAGCAGCCAAGGGGGGACCTCCAATGATGAGCAGTTCTTC; cdr3_aa: CASSQGGTSNDEQFF
d_call: .; clone_size: many; v_call: TRBV28; j_call: TRBJ1-5; cdr3_nt: TGTGCCAGCAGCTCCCCGTCGGGGGTAGGCAATCAGCCCCAGCATTTT; cdr3_aa: CASSSPSGVGNQPQHF
d_call: TRBD1; clone_size: many; v_call: TRBV6-5; j_call: TRBJ2-7; cdr3_nt: TGTGCCAGCACCCAGGGGGCCGACTACGAGCAGTACTTC; cdr3_aa: CASTQGADYEQYF
d_call: .; clone_size: many; v_call: TRBV10-3; j_call: TRBJ2-7; cdr3_nt: TGTGCCATCAGTGAGACGGACAGATACGAGCAGTACTTC; cdr3_aa: CAISETDRYEQYF
d_call: .; clone_size: many; v_call: TRBV28; j_call: TRBJ2-3; cdr3_nt: TGTGCCAGCAACCTCGTCGAGACAGGAGAGGATACGCAGTATTTT; cdr3_aa: CASNLVETGEDTQYF
d_call: .; clone_size: .; v_call: TRBV18; j_call: TRBJ2-1; cdr3_nt: TGTGCCAGCTCTCCCTCCGGGACGCTAAGCTCCTACAATGAGCAGTTCTTC; cdr3_aa: CASSPSGTLSSYNEQFF
d_call: .; clone_size: .; v_call: TRBV12-3/TRBV12-4; j_call: TRBJ2-7; cdr3_nt: TGTGCCAGCAGTGAGACTCGCGGCTCCTACGAGCAGTACTTC; cdr3_aa: CASSETRGSYEQYF
d_call: .; clone_size: .; v_call: TRBV11-2; j_call: TRBJ2-7; cdr3_nt: TGTGCCAGCAGCATCAGGACAGCCCTCTACGAGCAGTACTTC; cdr3_aa: CASSIRTALYEQYF
d_call: .; clone_size: many; v_call: TRBV5-1; j_call: TRBJ1-3; cdr3_nt: TGCGCCAGCAGCTTCCTACGCGGAAACACCATATATTTT; cdr3_aa: CASSFLRGNTIYF
d_call: .; clone_size: .; v_call: TRBV18; j_call: TRBJ1-1; cdr3_nt: TGTGCCAGCTCGTCCGGGACAAACATGAACACTGAAGCTTTCTTT; cdr3_aa: CASSSGTNMNTEAFF
d_call: .; clone_size: many; v_call: TRBV11-1; j_call: TRBJ2-7; cdr3_nt: TGTGCCAGCAGCAAAGGGACAAGGGACGAGCAGTACTTC; cdr3_aa: CASSKGTRDEQYF
d_call: .; clone_size: .; v_call: TRBV28; j_call: TRBJ1-4; cdr3_nt: TGTGCCAGCAGAATGGAGGCAGGGGATTACACTAATGAAAAACTGTTTTTT; cdr3_aa: CASRMEAGDYTNEKLFF
d_call: .; clone_size: .; v_call: TRBV7-3; j_call: TRBJ1-6; cdr3_nt: TGTGCCAGCAGCTTAACGGGAGGGACCCTCCACTTT; cdr3_aa: CASSLTGGTLHF
d_call: TRBD1; clone_size: many; v_call: TRBV19; j_call: TRBJ2-2; cdr3_nt: TGTGCCAGTAAAACCGGGACAGGGGACACCGGGGAGCTGTTTTTT; cdr3_aa: CASKTGTGDTGELFF
d_call: .; clone_size: .; v_call: TRBV5-1; j_call: TRBJ2-2; cdr3_nt: TGCGCCAGCAGGAGACAGTCGAACACCGGGGAGCTGTTTTTT; cdr3_aa: CASRRQSNTGELFF
d_call: .; clone_size: .; v_call: TRBV7-8; j_call: TRBJ1-3; cdr3_nt: TGTGCCAGCAGCTTAGGGGGACACGGATCTGGAAACACCATATATTTT; cdr3_aa: CASSLGGHGSGNTIYF
d_call: .; clone_size: few; v_call: TRBV20-1; j_call: TRBJ1-4; cdr3_nt: TGCAGTGCTAGATTGGTACAGGGAGGGTGGTATCGGAATGAAAAACTGTTTTTT; cdr3_aa: CSARLVQGGWYRNEKLFF
d_call: .; clone_size: many; v_call: TRBV20-1; j_call: TRBJ2-3; cdr3_nt: TGCAGTGCTAAAGGGGGCACAGATACGCAGTATTTT; cdr3_aa: CSAKGGTDTQYF
d_call: .; clone_size: many; v_call: TRBV5-4; j_call: TRBJ1-1; cdr3_nt: TGTGCCAGCAGCGCGGACCTGAACACTGAAGCTTTCTTT; cdr3_aa: CASSADLNTEAFF
d_call: .; clone_size: many; v_call: TRBV5-4; j_call: TRBJ2-6; cdr3_nt: TGTGCCAGCAGCTTTGGGACTGTCGCCGTCCTGACTTTC; cdr3_aa: CASSFGTVAVLTF
d_call: .; clone_size: many; v_call: TRBV19; j_call: TRBJ2-1; cdr3_nt: TGTGCCAGTAGTAAGGCCTCTCTGAATGAGCAGTTCTTC; cdr3_aa: CASSKASLNEQFF
d_call: TRBD1; clone_size: many; v_call: TRBV18; j_call: TRBJ1-1; cdr3_nt: TGTGCCAGCTCACCCTCCAGGGGACAGGGTGGACTGTGGAACACTGAAGCTTTCTTT; cdr3_aa: CASSPSRGQGGLWNTEAFF
d_call: TRBD2; clone_size: many; v_call: TRBV11-2; j_call: TRBJ2-2; cdr3_nt: TGTGCCAGCAGCTTAGTAGTGGGACTAGACGTTGCCGGGGAGCTGTTTTTT; cdr3_aa: CASSLVVGLDVAGELFF
d_call: .; clone_size: many; v_call: TRBV10-3; j_call: TRBJ1-2; cdr3_nt: TGTGCCATCACCGACAGGAGCGACGGCTACACCTTC; cdr3_aa: CAITDRSDGYTF
d_call: .; clone_size: many; v_call: TRBV5-1; j_call: TRBJ1-2; cdr3_nt: TGCGCCAGCAGCTTGGGGCTGTATGGCTACACCTTC; cdr3_aa: CASSLGLYGYTF
d_call: TRBD2; clone_size: .; v_call: TRBV3-1; j_call: TRBJ2-2; cdr3_nt: TGTGCCAGCAGCCAAGTTCCAGCGGGAGCCGACGGGGAGCTGTTTTTT; cdr3_aa: CASSQVPAGADGELFF
d_call: .; clone_size: many; v_call: TRBV19; j_call: TRBJ2-7; cdr3_nt: TGTGCCAGCCGCCGCACAGGCGCCTACGAGCAGTACTTC; cdr3_aa: CASRRTGAYEQYF
d_call: .; clone_size: many; v_call: TRBV7-8; j_call: TRBJ1-1; cdr3_nt: TGTGCCAGCAGCCCGCAGGGCAGCCCTGAAGCTTTCTTT; cdr3_aa: CASSPQGSPEAFF
d_call: .; clone_size: .; v_call: TRBV3-1; j_call: TRBJ2-1; cdr3_nt: TGTGCCAGCAGCCCCCGGGAGATCGAAGATGAGCAGTTCTTC; cdr3_aa: CASSPREIEDEQFF
d_call: .; clone_size: many; v_call: TRBV27; j_call: TRBJ2-5; cdr3_nt: TGTGCCAGCAGCCCGCGGCCAAAAGAGACCCAGTACTTC; cdr3_aa: CASSPRPKETQYF
d_call: .; clone_size: many; v_call: TRBV20-1; j_call: TRBJ1-1; cdr3_nt: TGCAGTGCTAGAGATTCGGGGGCGGGGAACACTGAAGCTTTCTTT; cdr3_aa: CSARDSGAGNTEAFF
d_call: .; clone_size: .; v_call: TRBV7-9; j_call: TRBJ1-2; cdr3_nt: TGTGCCAGCAGCGCCCGAGACAGGAATCCTAACTATGGCTACACCTTC; cdr3_aa: CASSARDRNPNYGYTF
d_call: TRBD1; clone_size: many; v_call: TRBV7-2; j_call: TRBJ2-7; cdr3_nt: TGTGCCAGCAGCTCCGCGGACAGGTCCGGCGAGCAGTACTTC; cdr3_aa: CASSSADRSGEQYF
d_call: TRBD1; clone_size: .; v_call: TRBV27; j_call: TRBJ1-5; cdr3_nt: TGTGCCAGCAGTCCTATCGCCGACAGGGAAGGTCAGCCCCAGCATTTT; cdr3_aa: CASSPIADREGQPQHF
d_call: TRBD1; clone_size: many; v_call: TRBV12-3/TRBV12-4; j_call: TRBJ1-4; cdr3_nt: TGTGCCAGCAGTTTAGGAGGGGGCGAGGAAAAACTGTTTTTT; cdr3_aa: CASSLGGGEEKLFF
d_call: TRBD1; clone_size: .; v_call: TRBV27; j_call: TRBJ1-5; cdr3_nt: TGTGCCAGCCAGACGACAGGGGTGAGAGGCAGTCAGCCCCAGCATTTT; cdr3_aa: CASQTTGVRGSQPQHF
d_call: .; clone_size: .; v_call: TRBV18; j_call: TRBJ2-7; cdr3_nt: TGTGCCAGCTCACCAGAGGGTCCCCGGGAGCAGTACTTC; cdr3_aa: CASSPEGPREQYF
d_call: TRBD1; clone_size: few; v_call: TRBV28; j_call: TRBJ2-3; cdr3_nt: TGTGCCAGCAGTGGACCGGGACAGGTTGATACGCAGTATTTT; cdr3_aa: CASSGPGQVDTQYF
d_call: .; clone_size: many; v_call: TRBV5-1; j_call: TRBJ2-2; cdr3_nt: TGCGCCAGCAGCGTCGACACCGGGGAGCTGTTTTTT; cdr3_aa: CASSVDTGELFF
d_call: .; clone_size: many; v_call: TRBV6-4; j_call: TRBJ2-3; cdr3_nt: TGTGCCAGCAGTGACTCTTGGGCAGATACGCAGTATTTT; cdr3_aa: CASSDSWADTQYF
d_call: .; clone_size: few; v_call: TRBV5-5; j_call: TRBJ2-1; cdr3_nt: TGTGCCAGCAGCTTAGGAGGGACAGAGAATGAGCAGTTCTTC; cdr3_aa: CASSLGGTENEQFF
d_call: .; clone_size: .; v_call: TRBV7-9; j_call: TRBJ1-2; cdr3_nt: TGTGCCAGCAGTACCCTTGGGATTCCCGGCCAGGGCTACACCTTC; cdr3_aa: CASSTLGIPGQGYTF
d_call: .; clone_size: .; v_call: TRBV28; j_call: TRBJ2-7; cdr3_nt: TGTGCCAGCAGTTTACCTTCAGAGGGGGGCGAGCAGTACTTC; cdr3_aa: CASSLPSEGGEQYF
d_call: .; clone_size: many; v_call: TRBV20-1; j_call: TRBJ2-7; cdr3_nt: TGCAGTGCCCAGGGAACCCGAGGAGTCTACCTTTCTGCCGAGCAGTACTTC; cdr3_aa: CSAQGTRGVYLSAEQYF
d_call: .; clone_size: .; v_call: TRBV18; j_call: TRBJ1-4; cdr3_nt: TGTGCCAGCTCACCACCTAGCCGTTATCAATCCGGAAAACTGTTTTTT; cdr3_aa: CASSPPSRYQSGKLFF
d_call: TRBD2; clone_size: .; v_call: TRBV20-1; j_call: TRBJ2-1; cdr3_nt: TGCAGTGCTTGGGGGAGTGTAGCGGGAGGGAGAAATGAGCAGTTCTTC; cdr3_aa: CSAWGSVAGGRNEQFF
d_call: .; clone_size: many; v_call: TRBV7-2; j_call: TRBJ2-2; cdr3_nt: TGTGCCAGCAGCCCACAGGGTTCCGGGGAGCTGTTTTTT; cdr3_aa: CASSPQGSGELFF
d_call: .; clone_size: many; v_call: TRBV7-2; j_call: TRBJ1-5; cdr3_nt: TGTGCCAGCAGCACTTTCCCGGGACCTAATCAGCCCCAGCATTTT; cdr3_aa: CASSTFPGPNQPQHF
d_call: .; clone_size: many; v_call: TRBV7-9; j_call: TRBJ2-5; cdr3_nt: TGTGCCAGCAGCGTGAGCGGGCAGCAAGAGACCCAGTACTTC; cdr3_aa: CASSVSGQQETQYF
d_call: .; clone_size: many; v_call: TRBV11-2; j_call: TRBJ2-1; cdr3_nt: TGTGCCAGCAGCTCCCCCATACTCTACAATGAGCAGTTCTTC; cdr3_aa: CASSSPILYNEQFF
d_call: .; clone_size: many; v_call: TRBV6-1; j_call: TRBJ2-3; cdr3_nt: TGTGCCAGCAGTGCGCTGACAGGAGCTGATACGCAGTATTTT; cdr3_aa: CASSALTGADTQYF
d_call: .; clone_size: .; v_call: TRBV5-5; j_call: TRBJ2-5; cdr3_nt: TGTGCCAGCAGCTTGGAATGGGGCTCTGAGACCCAGTACTTC; cdr3_aa: CASSLEWGSETQYF
d_call: .; clone_size: many; v_call: TRBV27; j_call: TRBJ1-5; cdr3_nt: TGTGCCAGCAAGGTGAATCAGCCCCAGCATTTT; cdr3_aa: CASKVNQPQHF